This TCR beta chain was profiled in a study of OX40 agonist ivuxolimab in advanced cancers. Study information: The drug used for patients, ivuxolimab, was an agonistic anti-OX40 (CD134) antibody. Allowance was made for prior anti-PD-1, anti-PD-L1 or anti-CTLA-4 therapy, and 40% to 45% had some. Whole-study results and caveats: Expanded clones tended on average to be more numerous among CD8+ T cells than CD4+. Both CD4+ and CD8+ T cell populations in blood had undergone clonal expansion by week 6 at 0.1 to 3.0 mg/kg.

Sequencing was performed with immunoSEQ multiplex PCR; in TCRdb, only in-frame clones are kept and a portion is missing. The sample carries 50,000 to 75,000 clones, around four fifths recorded once. With respect to this clone: Its antigen is unknown.

This CDR3 is 13 amino acids long. The germline V gene has CDR1 KGHSH and CDR2 LQKENI. V lost 3 bases and J lost 2; bases outside the gene matches: 1. The sequenced sample was CD4+ or CD8+ T cells sorted from blood, obtained in a trial of the OX40 agonist ivuxolimab. The chain combines TRBV18 with TRBJ2-7; TRBD1 agrees at 7 bases. The clonotype originates from an adult with an advanced solid tumor such as melanoma, head and neck, liver or kidney cancer. For the CDR3, the DNA is TGTGCCAGCTCACCTCAGGGGGCCTACGAGCAGTACTTC. Translating it yields CASSPQGAYEQYF.